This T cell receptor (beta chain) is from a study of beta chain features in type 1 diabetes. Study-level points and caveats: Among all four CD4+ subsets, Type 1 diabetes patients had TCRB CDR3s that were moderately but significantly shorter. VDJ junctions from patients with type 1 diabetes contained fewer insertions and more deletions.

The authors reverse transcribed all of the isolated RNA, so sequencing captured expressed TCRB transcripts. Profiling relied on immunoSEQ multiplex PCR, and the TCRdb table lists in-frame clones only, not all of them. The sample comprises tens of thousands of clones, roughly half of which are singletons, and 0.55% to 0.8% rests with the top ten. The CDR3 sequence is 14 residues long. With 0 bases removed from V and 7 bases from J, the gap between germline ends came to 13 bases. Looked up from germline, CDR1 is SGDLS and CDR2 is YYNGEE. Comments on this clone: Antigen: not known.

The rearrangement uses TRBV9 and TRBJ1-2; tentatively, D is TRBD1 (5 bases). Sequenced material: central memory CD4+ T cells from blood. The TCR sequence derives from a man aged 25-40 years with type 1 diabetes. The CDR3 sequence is CASSVETFGGGYTF. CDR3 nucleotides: TGTGCCAGCAGCGTAGAGACGTTCGGGGGTGGCTACACCTTC.